Below, 18 T cell receptor beta chains from the same sample are listed, as sequenced in a study of shared clonotypes between healthy human individuals (dated by TCRdb to 2020 to 2021). Libraries were prepared through the immunoSEQ multiplex PCR assay. Drawn from immuneACCESS, this table holds only the in-frame rearrangements with V and J called that TCRdb kept. Clones are partly lost; checked studies trace under half to an unresolved V gene and leave the rest unexplained. In this sample the table shows 2 million to 2.5 million clones, over 85% of which occur a single time. The leading ten clones occupy 0.35% to 0.5% of the sample. Sequences were obtained from naive CD4+ T cells from PBMCs. The label giving this sample's cell subset or site can be read as: CD45RA+ positively selected. The origin of the receptors is a man aged 18 to 30 in good health. Some clones in this sample may be carry-over from other donors' samples.

The rearrangement links TRBV7-9 to TRBJ1-2; a weak D match, TRBD1 (5 bases). The germline CDR1 and CDR2 sequences are SEHNR and FQNEAQ (reference sequence). The CDR3 contains 19 residues. Trimming took off 5 bases at V and 0 bases at J, with 25 bases between the two ends. The DNA for the CDR3 is TGTGCCAGCAGCCAAGCGTGGTTGGGGACGACGGATCCTAACTATGGCTACACCTTC. Its protein is CASSQAWLGTTDPNYGYTF.

V is TRBV30 and J is TRBJ1-3; unclear D gene. Germline assignment: CDR1 GTSNPN and CDR2 SVGIG (reference sequence). The CDR3 has 13 amino acids. Trimming shortened V by 2 bases and J by 3 bases, and 8 bases separated the two germline ends. The CDR3 region is CAWSITVGNTIYF. The CDR3 DNA reads TGTGCCTGGAGTATAACTGTTGGAAACACCATATATTTT.

This rearrangement joins TRBV11-2 to TRBJ2-2; no clear D. The CDR3 totals 14 residues. Trimming took 5 bases from V and 9 from J, leaving 16 bases between them. CDR1 and CDR2 from the germline V gene are SGHAT and FQNNGV. In DNA, the CDR3 is TGTGCCAGCAGCCTGGGCGCAGGATTCAGGGAGCTGTTTTTT. Protein product: CASSLGAGFRELFF.

The rearrangement uses TRBV7-9 and TRBJ2-3; D gene uncertain. The germline V gene has CDR1 SEHNR and CDR2 FQNEAQ (reference sequence). V lost 7 bases and J lost 5, with 10 bases in between. This CDR3 has 12 amino acids. CDR3 in amino acids: CASTKSLDTQYF. The CDR3 nucleotides are TGTGCCAGCACCAAGTCCCTAGATACGCAGTATTTT.

This clone was counted only a few times. The V gene is TRBV25-1, the J gene TRBJ1-2, with D possibly being TRBD1 (5 bases). The CDR3 length is 12 residues. Germline V gene data show CDR1 as MGHDK and CDR2 as SYGVNS. Trimming pared 3 bases from V and 6 bases from J, leaving 8 bases between. CDR3 nucleotide sequence: TGTGCCAGCAGTGATCGAGGGGATGGCTACACCTTC. Residues: CASSDRGDGYTF.

This clone was found a few times. This chain connects TRBV2 to TRBJ1-2; D remains ambiguous. V shed 8 bases and J shed 3 bases, with 4 bases lying between them. Germline V gene sequence: CDR1 SNHLY, CDR2 FYNNEI. This CDR3 has 10 amino acids. The CDR3 spells CASFDYGYTF. CDR3 DNA: TGTGCCAGCTTTGACTATGGCTACACCTTC.

The V and J genes are TRBV5-4 and TRBJ2-3; D is possibly TRBD1 (6 bases). The CDR3 runs to 15 residues. V was clipped by 0 bases and J by 1 base, with 9 bases between them. The germline gives CDR1 SGHNT, CDR2 YYREEE (reference sequence). As DNA, the CDR3 is TGTGCCAGCAGCTTGGCCAGGGGAGGCACAGATACGCAGTATTTT. Amino acids: CASSLARGGTDTQYF.

This clone was seen a few times. The chain employs TRBV20-1 and TRBJ1-4, with no clear D. The CDR3 loop spans 11 amino acids. V was trimmed by 0 bases and J by 7 bases, leaving 3 bases between them. CDR1 DFQATT and CDR2 SNEGSKA come from the germline V gene (reference sequence). The chain's CDR3 is CSAREAEKLFF. The CDR3 nucleotides read TGCAGTGCTAGAGAGGCTGAAAAACTGTTTTTT.

The chain is built from TRBV11-2 and TRBJ2-7; 10 positions agree with TRBD2. The V segment lost 1 base and the J segment 1 base; nucleotides outside the gene matches: 7. Germline CDR1 is SGHAT and CDR2 is FQNNGV. The CDR3 spans 17 residues. DNA for the CDR3: TGTGCCAGCAGCTTAGTAGTGGGGACTAGCGTATCCTACGAGCAGTACTTC. It specifies CASSLVVGTSVSYEQYF.

V is TRBV5-4 and J is TRBJ2-7; 7 bases are a match to TRBD2. V lost 6 bases, J lost 2 bases, and 14 bases stayed unmatched. The CDR3 is made up of 16 amino acids. Germline V lookup: CDR1 SGHNT, CDR2 YYREEE (reference sequence). CDR3 DNA sequence: TGTGCCAGCACCTCGGGCGGGGCGGGAGTCCCCTACGAGCAGTACTTC. This encodes CASTSGGAGVPYEQYF.

This chain connects TRBV30 to TRBJ1-2, with D possibly being TRBD1 (6 bases). Trimming left V 2 bases short and J 5 bases short, with 15 bases between. Germline assignment: CDR1 GTSNPN and CDR2 SVGIG (reference sequence). The CDR3 consists of 14 residues. For the CDR3, the DNA is TGTGCCTGGAGTTCCGGGGGCGAACGGTATGGCTACACCTTC. This translates into CAWSSGGERYGYTF.

Notes on this clone: Other nucleotide sequences in the sample specify the same CDR3. This sequence joins TRBV5-1 and TRBJ1-5; the match to TRBD1 covers 7 bases. The CDR3 is 13 amino acids. Per germline, CDR1 SGHRS and CDR2 YFSETQ. Germline trimming cut 1 base from V and 5 bases from J; bases unmatched to any gene: 0. CDR3 DNA: TGCGCCAGCAGCTTGCAGGGGGATCAGCCCCAGCATTTT. Amino acid sequence: CASSLQGDQPQHF.

This chain connects TRBV18 to TRBJ2-1; 7 bases align to TRBD2. Germline V gene lookup returns CDR1 KGHSH and CDR2 LQKENI. V dropped 6 bases and J dropped 0; count of bases not matched to a gene: 8. This CDR3 is built from 16 residues. As DNA, the CDR3 is TGTGCCAGCTCCACGGGGGGACGGAGCTCCTACAATGAGCAGTTCTTC. This translates into CASSTGGRSSYNEQFF.

For the CDR3, the DNA is TGTGCCAGTAGTAATTACCGGGACAGTCATCTACTAGCCAAAAACATTCAGTACTTC. This encodes CASSNYRDSHLLAKNIQYF. This rearrangement joins TRBV19 to TRBJ2-4, with 7 positions matching TRBD1. Germline-derived CDR1 and CDR2 are LNHDA and SQIVND (reference sequence). Trimming took 4 bases from V and 0 from J; bases not matched to a gene: 15. The CDR3 is 19 amino acids.

The rearrangement uses TRBV4-3 and TRBJ1-5; TRBD1 is a possible D gene (6 bases). The V end was cut by 1 base, the J end by 2 bases, with 9 bases between. The CDR3 contains 15 residues. CDR1 is LGHNA and CDR2 is YSLEER in the germline V gene. CDR3 bases: TGCGCCAGCAGCCAAGCCTGGACAGGCAATCAGCCCCAGCATTTT. Translating it yields CASSQAWTGNQPQHF.

This chain links TRBV28 with TRBJ1-1; 10 bases match TRBD1. Germline values: CDR1 MDHEN, CDR2 SYDVKM. The CDR3 consists of 17 residues. V lost 2 bases, J lost 4 bases, and 10 bases stayed unmatched. The CDR3 region has the DNA TGTGCCAGCAGTTTAGCAAGGTGGGGACAGGGGAGCACTGAAGCTTTCTTT. It is translated as CASSLARWGQGSTEAFF.

In the case of this clone: Distinct nucleotide sequences in the sample also encode this CDR3. The CDR3 protein is CASSFDGNYGYTF. CDR3 bases: TGTGCCAGCAGTTTCGACGGTAACTATGGCTACACCTTC. The genes are TRBV28 and TRBJ1-2; D gene unclear. V was pared by 3 bases and J by 1 base, with 6 bases between. This CDR3 has 13 residues. Germline V gives CDR1 MDHEN, CDR2 SYDVKM.

This chain joins TRBV19 and TRBJ2-3; 14 nucleotides align to TRBD2. The length of the CDR3 is 17 residues. Germline loops: CDR1 LNHDA, CDR2 SQIVND (reference sequence). The V and J ends lost 2 bases and 2 bases, in that order; junction bases with no gene match: 3. The CDR3 spells CASSIPGLAGVTDTQYF. The DNA of the CDR3 is TGTGCCAGTAGTATACCGGGACTAGCGGGAGTCACAGATACGCAGTATTTT. Full variable domain (remainder filled in from reference TRBV19 and TRBJ2-3): DGGITQSPKYLFRKEGQNVTLSCEQNLNHDAMYWYRQDPGQGLRLIYYSQIVNDFQKGDIAEGYSVSREKKESFPLTVTSAQKNPTAFYLCASSIPGLAGVTDTQYFGPGTRLTVL.